Below are 8 T cell receptor beta chains sequenced from a single sample in a study of cytomegalovirus exposure and HLA in healthy donors. Method: immunoSEQ multiplex PCR; TCRdb's copy keeps in-frame clones and lacks some. This table holds 120,000 to 150,000 clones, approximately 84% found once. Specimen: PBMCs. Receptors were obtained from a woman in her thirties in good health and CMV-seronegative.

This clone was detected only once. This chain joins TRBV5-6 and TRBJ2-7; perhaps TRBD2 as D (6 bases). Between the trimmed V and J ends, which lost 0 bases and 6 bases, there was a span of 7 bases. CDR3 length: 12 residues. Germline values: CDR1 SGHDT, CDR2 YYEEEE. CDR3 in DNA: TGTGCCAGCAGCTTGGGCGGGGTCGAGCAGTACTTC. Protein: CASSLGGVEQYF.

This chain joins TRBV6-5 and TRBJ1-2; 7 nucleotides line up with TRBD1. V was clipped by 8 bases and J by 2 bases; unmatched bases: 5. The CDR3 sequence is 13 residues long. Germline lookup yields CDR1 MNHEY and CDR2 SVGAGI. CDR3 bases: TGTGCCAGCTCGTTACAGGGGAACTATGGCTACACCTTC. Protein sequence: CASSLQGNYGYTF.

The V gene is TRBV5-1, the J gene TRBJ2-2, with TRBD2 matching 11 bases. The junction had 2 bases not matched to a gene; V was cut back by 4 bases and J by 0 bases. The CDR3 runs to 16 residues. Germline V gene data show CDR1 as SGHRS and CDR2 as YFSETQ. DNA for the CDR3: TGCGCCAGCAGCCCACTAGCGGGGGCGAACACCGGGGAGCTGTTTTTT. Translated, it gives CASSPLAGANTGELFF. The full variable domain, rest sourced from reference TRBV5-1 and TRBJ2-2, is KAGVTQTPRYLIKTRGQQVTLSCSPISGHRSVSWYQQTPGQGLQFLFEYFSETQRNKGNFPGRFSGRQFSNSRSEMNVSTLELGDSALYLCASSPLAGANTGELFFGEGSRLTVL.

In DNA form, the CDR3 reads TGCGCCAGCAGCTCCGAGGGGGGGCAGAATCAGCCCCAGCATTTT. Translated, it gives CASSSEGGQNQPQHF. This chain joins TRBV5-1 and TRBJ1-5; D is possibly TRBD1 (6 bases). Between the trimmed V and J ends, which lost 3 bases and 4 bases, there was a span of 14 bases. Germline loops: CDR1 SGHRS, CDR2 YFSETQ. The CDR3 is 15 residues long.

The genes are TRBV29-1 and TRBJ1-2; no firm D call. The V gene lost 0 bases and the J gene lost 4 bases, with 12 bases spanning the gap. Germline lookup yields CDR1 SQVTM and CDR2 ANQGSEA. The CDR3 covers 14 residues. CDR3 DNA sequence: TGCAGCGTTGAAGAGAGATATCACCTCTATGGCTACACCTTC. Residues: CSVEERYHLYGYTF. The variable domain in full, completed from reference TRBV29-1 and TRBJ1-2, reads SAVISQKPSRDICQRGTSLTIQCQVDSQVTMMFWYRQQPGQSLTLIATANQGSEATYESGFVIDKFPISRPNLTFSTLTVSNMSPEDSSIYLCSVEERYHLYGYTFGSGTRLTVV.

CDR3 DNA: TGTGCCAGCAGTTGGGCAAGTCCGCCCTACGAGCAGTACTTC. This encodes CASSWASPPYEQYF. The genes are TRBV28 and TRBJ2-7; no definite D call. The CDR3 is made up of 14 amino acids. The V gene lost 4 bases and the J gene lost 2 bases, with 12 bases spanning the gap. CDR1 MDHEN and CDR2 SYDVKM come from the germline V gene. Complete variable domain (other parts from reference TRBV28 and TRBJ2-7): DVKVTQSSRYLVKRTGEKVFLECVQDMDHENMFWYRQDPGLGLRLIYFSYDVKMKEKGDIPEGYSVSREKKERFSLILESASTNQTSMYLCASSWASPPYEQYFGPGTRLTVT.

This chain links TRBV7-8 with TRBJ1-1; tentative D call: TRBD1 (5 bases). The germline CDR1 and CDR2 sequences are SGHVS and FQNEAQ. Between the trimmed V and J ends, which lost 8 bases and 5 bases, there was a span of 21 bases. There are 15 residues in the CDR3. CDR3 nucleotides: TGTGCCAGCGTTTGGCAGGGAAGTGTTCCGACTGAAGCTTTCTTT. As protein: CASVWQGSVPTEAFF.

The rearrangement links TRBV21-1 to TRBJ2-7; the D call in the table, TRBD1, was not verified against the DNA. TRBV21-1 is marked as a pseudogene. This CDR3 contains 17 residues. CDR3 loop: CASSKAKQGQFSYEQYF. CDR3 nucleotides: TGTGCCAGCAGCAAAGCGAAACAAGGACAGTTCTCCTACGAGCAGTACTTC.